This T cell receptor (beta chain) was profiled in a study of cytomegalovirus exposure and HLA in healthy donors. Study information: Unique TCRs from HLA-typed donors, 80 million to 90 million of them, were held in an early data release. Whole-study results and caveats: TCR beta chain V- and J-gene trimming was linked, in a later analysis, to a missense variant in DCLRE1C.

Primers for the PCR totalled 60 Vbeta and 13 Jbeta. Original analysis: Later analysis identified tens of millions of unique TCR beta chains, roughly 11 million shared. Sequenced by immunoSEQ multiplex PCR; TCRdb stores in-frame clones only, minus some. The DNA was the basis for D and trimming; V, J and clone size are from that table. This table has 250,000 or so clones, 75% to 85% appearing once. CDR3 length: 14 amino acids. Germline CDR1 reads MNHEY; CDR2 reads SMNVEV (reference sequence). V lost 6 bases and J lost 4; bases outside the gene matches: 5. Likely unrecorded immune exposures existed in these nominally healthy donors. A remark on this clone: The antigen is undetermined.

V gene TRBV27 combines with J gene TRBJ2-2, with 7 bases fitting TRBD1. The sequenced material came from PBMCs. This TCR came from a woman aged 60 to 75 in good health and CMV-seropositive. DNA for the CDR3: TGTGCCAGCAGATGGGGACAGTCCACCGGGGAGCTGTTTTTT. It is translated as CASRWGQSTGELFF.